Listed below are T cell receptor beta chains from one sample, sequenced in a study of metastatic and nonmetastatic thyroid tumors. TCRdb reprocessed the PCR reads via MiXCR. The repertoire holds tens of thousands of clones, 18% seen once, with more than 10% in the top ten. The source material was blood. The source of these receptors is a female donor with papillary thyroid cancer or a benign thyroid nodule (not recorded which). Some clones in this sample may be carry-over from other donors' samples. The CDR3 runs from the conserved cysteine through the conserved F or W. Fields, in order: J gene, D gene, clone size, V gene, CDR3 DNA, CDR3 protein. A D gene is named only where the DNA matches it firmly. A row's size may be missing; if present it is once, few, many or a size class.

>TRBJ2-7|TRBD2|many|TRBV19
TGTGCCAGTAGTGCGGGACTACCCTACGAGCAGTACTTC
CASSAGLPYEQYF
>TRBJ1-2|-|many|TRBV28
TGTGCCAGCAGTTTAGACGGACCTTATGGCTACACCTTC
CASSLDGPYGYTF
>TRBJ2-5|TRBD1|many|TRBV30
TGTGCCTGGAGTGTATTAGGGGGCAAAGAGACCCAGTACTTC
CAWSVLGGKETQYF
>TRBJ1-2|-|-|TRBV30
TGTGCCCGCCTCCTTCGGGGGGCTGAGGGCGGCTACACCTTC
CARLLRGAEGGYTF
>TRBJ2-5|-|few|TRBV6-5
TGTGCCAGCAGCCGGTCCGGGGGCGCCCAGTACTTC
CASSRSGGAQYF
>TRBJ2-7|-|-|TRBV20-1
TGCAGTGCTAGCCGGTACAACTCCTACGAGCAGTACTTC
CSASRYNSYEQYF
>TRBJ1-5|-|-|TRBV7-8
TGTGCCAGCATTGCCGTCTTAGCGACTCAGCCCCAGCATTTT
CASIAVLATQPQHF
>TRBJ1-6|-|-|TRBV20-1
TGCAGTGCTATAGTTCATGGGGGTGGAGGTTCACCCCTCCACTTT
CSAIVHGGGGSPLHF
>TRBJ2-4|-|many|TRBV11-2
TGTGCCAGCAGCTTTCAGGGGGGGAGGAACATTCAGTACTTC
CASSFQGGRNIQYF
>TRBJ2-3|TRBD2|-|TRBV4-2
TGTGCCAGCAGCCAAGCATCTAGCGGGGGGGCCTATGGAGATACGCAGTATTTT
CASSQASSGGAYGDTQYF
>TRBJ2-1|-|many|TRBV5-1
TGCGCCAGCAGCTTGTTACAGACCTACAATGAGCAGTTCTTC
CASSLLQTYNEQFF
>TRBJ2-7|TRBD2|many|TRBV20-1
TGCAGTGCCAACCCTCTAGCGGGGCGAACCTACGAGCAGTACTTC
CSANPLAGRTYEQYF
>TRBJ1-6|-|-|TRBV20-1
TGCAGTGCTAGTTATAAGGGGGATCATAATTCACCCCTCCACTTT
CSASYKGDHNSPLHF
>TRBJ2-7|TRBD2|many|TRBV2
TGTGCCAGCAGTGGACCCGGGGGGTACGAGCAGTACTTC
CASSGPGGYEQYF
>TRBJ2-3|-|-|TRBV19
TGTCGTAGATCCGAAAGTCCCAGATACTCAGTATTT
CRRSESPRYSVF
>TRBJ2-7|-|many|TRBV6-5
TGTGCCAGCAGTTACTCAGGAGCAGGAGGCTACGAGCAGTACTTC
CASSYSGAGGYEQYF
>TRBJ2-7|TRBD2|many|TRBV9
TGTGCCAGCAGCCCCGGACTAGCGGGAAAGGCCTACGAGCAGTACTTC
CASSPGLAGKAYEQYF
>TRBJ2-7|TRBD1|many|TRBV5-1
TGCGCCAGCAGCTTACAGGGGTACCATTACGAGCAGTACTTC
CASSLQGYHYEQYF
>TRBJ2-3|-|many|TRBV27
TGTGCCAGCAGTTTATCGTATACAGGGAGAGGGTCATTCTTGGGAGATACGCAGTATTTT
CASSLSYTGRGSFLGDTQYF
>TRBJ2-2|-|many|TRBV19
TGTGCCAGTAGTAGAAGGGCAGGCACCGGGGAGCTGTTTTTT
CASSRRAGTGELFF
>TRBJ2-1|TRBD2|many|TRBV14
TGTGCCAGCAGCCAAATAGCGGGGGCCAATGAGCAGTTCTTC
CASSQIAGANEQFF
>TRBJ2-1|-|many|TRBV7-8
TGTGCCAGCAGCTTAGAGGGGTGGCAGTTCTTC
CASSLEGWQFF
>TRBJ1-4|-|-|TRBV20-1
TGCAGTGCTAAGGACTCCAAACTGTTTTTT
CSAKDSKLFF
>TRBJ2-3|-|-|TRBV20-1
TGCAGTGCTAGAGATGGGTCAGATACGCAGTATTTT
CSARDGSDTQYF
>TRBJ2-1|-|many|TRBV9
TGTGCCAGCAGCGTAGGGGATGCGGTCAATCTTGAGCAGTTCTTC
CASSVGDAVNLEQFF
>TRBJ1-6|TRBD1|many|TRBV6-1
TGTGCCAGCAGCCAAACGACAGGGTCTAATTCACCCCTCCACTTT
CASSQTTGSNSPLHF
>TRBJ1-2|-|-|TRBV20-1
TGCAGTGCTAGAGAAACGGCGGACTATGGCTACACCTTC
CSARETADYGYTF
>TRBJ2-7|-|medium-sized|TRBV30
TGTGCCTGGAATCCTACGGGCTTGTACGAGCAGTACTTC
CAWNPTGLYEQYF
>TRBJ1-2|-|few|TRBV10-3
TGTGCCATCCGTGGCAGGGCGGACTATGGCTACACCTTC
CAIRGRADYGYTF
>TRBJ2-1|TRBD2|many|TRBV4-1
TGCGCTAGCAGCCAAGGACTAGCGCCCAACAATGAGCAGTTCTTC
CASSQGLAPNNEQFF
>TRBJ1-5|-|few|TRBV10-3
TGTGCCATCAGTGACTCGGTCGGCAATCAGCCCCAGCATTTT
CAISDSVGNQPQHF
>TRBJ1-5|TRBD1|many|TRBV29-1
TGCAGCGTTCCCCCCCGACCCGGGACAGGGGATCCCCTTAGCAATCAGCCCCAGCATTTT
CSVPPRPGTGDPLSNQPQHF
>TRBJ1-1|TRBD1|many|TRBV10-3
TGTGCCATCAGTTCGACAGGGAACACTGAGGCTTTCTTT
CAISSTGNTEAFF
>TRBJ1-2|-|many|TRBV20-1
TGCAGTGCTAGAGAGTCTCGGGCAGGGAAGATAACTAACTATGGCTACACCTTC
CSARESRAGKITNYGYTF
>TRBJ1-1|-|-|TRBV6-1
TGTGCCAGCAGCCCTAGGGGGGGAGGGGACACTGAAGCTTTCTTT
CASSPRGGGDTEAFF
>TRBJ2-1|-|many|TRBV27
TGTGCCAGCAGACTAGTAAGGTGGGACAATGAGCAGTTCTTC
CASRLVRWDNEQFF
>TRBJ1-2|-|-|TRBV14
TGTGCCAGCAGCCTCAGCGCAGGGTTGGGTGGCTACACCTTC
CASSLSAGLGGYTF
>TRBJ2-1|-|few|TRBV6-2/TRBV6-3
TGTGCCAGCAGTTTGTCCGCGGGTGAGCAGTTCTTC
CASSLSAGEQFF
>TRBJ2-3|TRBD1|many|TRBV9
TGTGCCAGCAGCTCTAGACCGGGACAGGGTAACACAGATACGCAGTATTTT
CASSSRPGQGNTDTQYF
>TRBJ2-1|TRBD1|many|TRBV20-1
TGCAGTGCTAGAGATGGACAGGCTGGTGAGCAGTTCTTC
CSARDGQAGEQFF
>TRBJ2-1|-|many|TRBV20-1
TGCAGTGCCGAAAACCTTGGCCCCCCCTATCGCGATGAGCAGTTCTTC
CSAENLGPPYRDEQFF
>TRBJ1-1|-|-|TRBV11-2
TGTGCCAGCAGCTTCACAGGGTACCCTGAAGCTTTCTTT
CASSFTGYPEAFF
>TRBJ2-7|-|many|TRBV12-3/TRBV12-4
TGTGCCAGCAGCCCAGGGGTAGCCACCTCCTACGAGCAGTACTTC
CASSPGVATSYEQYF
>TRBJ2-1|-|many|TRBV29-1
TGCAGCGTTGAACGAGGGGGTCCCTACAATGAGCAGTTCTTC
CSVERGGPYNEQFF
>TRBJ2-7|-|many|TRBV5-4
TGTGCCAGCAGCTTAGACAGGTACGAGCAGTACTTC
CASSLDRYEQYF
>TRBJ1-1|TRBD1|many|TRBV10-3
TGTGCCATCAGTACACGACAGGGGGCCCCTGAAGCTTTCTTT
CAISTRQGAPEAFF
>TRBJ1-2|-|many|TRBV6-1
TGTGCCAGCACCGTAAGGTTCCTTTATGGCTACACCTTC
CASTVRFLYGYTF
>TRBJ1-6|TRBD1|-|TRBV5-1
TGCGCCAGCAGCTTGGGTCTGGGACAGGGTAATTCACCCCTCCACTTT
CASSLGLGQGNSPLHF
>TRBJ1-3|-|many|TRBV3-1
TGTGCCAGCAGCCAGAATCTCTTGGACGGGCGCGGAAACACCATATATTTT
CASSQNLLDGRGNTIYF